This entry describes one TCR beta chain. Its antigen remains unidentified. This sample is part of a study of cytomegalovirus exposure and HLA in healthy donors. Study-level information: Roughly 179 million T cells yielded more than 95 million unique TCR beta sequences, as an earlier analysis found. Findings of the study overall: In all likelihood, a cluster of highly shared sequence variants was a sequencing artifact. Per a later analysis, roughly 17,000 TCR beta sequences showed association with HLA alleles at 0.05 false discovery rate.

PCR employed 60 Vbeta and 13 Jbeta primers. Method: immunoSEQ multiplex PCR; TCRdb's copy keeps in-frame clones and lacks some. Of fewer than 350,000 clones listed, roughly 89% are singletons. The CDR3 has 14 residues. CDR1 and CDR2 from the germline V gene are SGHTA and FQGTGA. V was clipped by 4 bases and J by 5 bases; unmatched bases: 7. The receptor comes from a woman younger than 35 in good health and CMV-seronegative. The rearrangement links TRBV7-3 to TRBJ2-7, with 8 nucleotides matching TRBD1. Material for sequencing was PBMCs. The CDR3 nucleotides are TGTGCCAGCAGCTCAGTGACAGGGGCCGACGAGCAGTACTTC. It codes for CASSSVTGADEQYF. The full variable domain, in which reference TRBV7-3 and TRBJ2-7 provide the parts outside the CDR3, is GAGVSQTPSNKVTEKGKYVELRCDPISGHTALYWYRQSLGQGPEFLIYFQGTGAADDSGLPNDRFFAVRPEGSVSTLKIQRTERGDSAVYLCASSSVTGADEQYFGPGTRLTVT.